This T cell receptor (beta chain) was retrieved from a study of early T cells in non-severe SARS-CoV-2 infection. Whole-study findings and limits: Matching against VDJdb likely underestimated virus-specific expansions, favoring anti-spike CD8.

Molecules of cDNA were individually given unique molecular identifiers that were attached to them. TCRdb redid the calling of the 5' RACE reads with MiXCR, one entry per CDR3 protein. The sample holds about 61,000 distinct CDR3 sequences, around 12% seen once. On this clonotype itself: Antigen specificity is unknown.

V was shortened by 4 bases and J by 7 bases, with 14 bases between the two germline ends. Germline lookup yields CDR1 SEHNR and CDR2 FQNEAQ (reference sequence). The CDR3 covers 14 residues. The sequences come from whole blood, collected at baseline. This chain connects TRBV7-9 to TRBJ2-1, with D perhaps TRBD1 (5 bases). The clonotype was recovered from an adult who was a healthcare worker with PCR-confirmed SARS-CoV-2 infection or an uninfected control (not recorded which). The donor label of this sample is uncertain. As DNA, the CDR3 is TGTGCCAGCAGCTCCAATCTCGACAGTAATGAGCAGTTCTTC. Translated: CASSSNLDSNEQFF.